The 15 T cell receptor beta chains below come from one sample, sequenced in a study of kidney transplant recipient with SARS-CoV-2 infection. Each CDR3 protein gets one entry after TCRdb re-called the reads with MiXCR. Of 250,000 or so distinct CDR3 sequences detected, about 30% appear once; the ten largest clones hold more than 6.5%. Sequenced material: a blood sample, taken at baseline and between days 110 and 120 from a kidney transplant recipient. The receptor source for this set is a male patient aged 30 to 40 who had COVID-19 and was a kidney transplant recipient. Some T cells may originate from the graft donor.

Note on this clonotype: A read error may be the cause here, since a much bigger clone is one base away. The rearrangement uses TRBV6-5 and TRBJ1-2; D is uncertain. With 3 bases removed from V and 4 bases from J, the gap between germline ends came to 21 bases. Germline V CDR1 and CDR2: MNHEY, SVGAGI. This CDR3 comprises 17 residues. The chain's CDR3 is CASSYLFSMRKAYGYTF. The CDR3, as DNA: TGTGCCAGCAGTTATTTATTCTCTATGCGAAAGGCCTATGGCTACACCTTC.

In its sample, this clonotype was seen many times. This chain joins TRBV5-1 and TRBJ1-1; possible D gene TRBD1, 6 bases. Germline CDR1 and CDR2: SGHRS and YFSETQ. Trimming stripped 3 bases from V and 1 base from J, with 16 bases between. The CDR3 sequence is 16 residues long. The CDR3 nucleotides are TGCGCCAGCAGCTCAGGCGACAGGTCCTCGAACACTGAAGCTTTCTTT. Translated, it gives CASSSGDRSSNTEAFF. Full variable domain (remainder filled in from reference TRBV5-1 and TRBJ1-1): KAGVTQTPRYLIKTRGQQVTLSCSPISGHRSVSWYQQTPGQGLQFLFEYFSETQRNKGNFPGRFSGRQFSNSRSEMNVSTLELGDSALYLCASSSGDRSSNTEAFFGQGTRLTVV.

A word on this clonotype: Possible read error: a much larger clone is one base away. The CDR3 sequence: CASVMGLAEQGEQFF. The DNA of the CDR3 is TGTGCCAGTGTCATGGGTCTGGCGGAACAGGGTGAGCAGTTCTTC. V and J are TRBV12-3 or TRBV12-4 and TRBJ2-1, with a weak D call TRBD1 (6 bases). The CDR3 consists of 15 residues. Trimming took 9 bases from V and 9 from J, leaving 24 bases between them.

This clonotype was recorded many times. The rearrangement uses TRBV21-1 and TRBJ2-4. TRBV21-1 is tagged as a pseudogene. CDR3 length: 17 amino acids. CDR3 protein: CASSVRSSVIAKNIQYF. CDR3 DNA: TGTGCCAGCAGCGTCCGATCGAGCGTCATAGCCAAAAACATTCAGTACTTC.

Concerning this clonotype itself: A far larger clone is a single base away, which makes a read error likely. The chain carries TRBV7-2 and TRBJ2-5; the D gene is possibly TRBD2 (7 bases). The J call may be faulty, since TRBJ2-7 better matches the DNA end. Germline lookup yields CDR1 SGHTA and CDR2 FQGNSA. CDR3 size: 15 residues. The CDR3 spells CASSEGGGGPYEQYF. The CDR3 nucleotides are TGTGCCAGCAGCGAAGGGGGGGGAGGTCCCTACGAGCAGTACTTC.

Note on this clonotype: It may be a read error: a sequence one base away is much more abundant. The chain joins TRBV6-2 or TRBV6-3 to TRBJ1-1; 11 bases match TRBD1. Germline V CDR1 and CDR2: MNHEY, SVGEGT. The CDR3 is 14 residues long. The CDR3 region has the DNA TGTGCCACCGGTGGGGACAGGGGGAACACTGAAGCTCTCTTT. Translated: CATGGDRGNTEALF.

The CDR3 coding sequence is TGTGCCAGCACCGACCACGTACCAGGAAAGACCTATGGCTACACCTTC. Protein sequence: CASTDHVPGKTYGYTF. The J gene is TRBJ1-2, the V gene TRBV5-4; D is unresolved. Deletions cut 6 bases from V and 4 bases from J, with 22 bases between. The CDR3 is 16 amino acids. The germline V gene has CDR1 SGHNT and CDR2 YYREEE (reference sequence). Full variable domain (missing parts from reference TRBV5-4 and TRBJ1-2): ETGVTQSPTHLIKTRGQQVTLRCSSQSGHNTVSWYQQALGQGPQFIFQYYREEENGRGNFPPRFSGLQFPNYSSELNVNALELDDSALYLCASTDHVPGKTYGYTFGSGTRLTVV.

This clonotype has a count of ten or more. The rearrangement links TRBV6-6 to TRBJ1-2, with TRBD1 matching over 7 bases. CDR3 length: 15 amino acids. Germline V lookup: CDR1 MNHNY, CDR2 SVGAGI (reference sequence). The ends lost 7 bases at V and 2 bases at J; junction bases unmatched: 10. The CDR3 here is CASTQPVTGNYGYTF. The CDR3 DNA sequence: TGTGCCAGCACCCAACCCGTGACAGGGAACTATGGCTACACCTTC.

This clonotype was observed at least ten times. The chain recombines TRBV28 with TRBJ1-6; tentative D call: TRBD1 (5 bases). CDR1 is MDHEN, CDR2 SYDVKM, per germline. The CDR3 has 18 residues. The V end lost 2 bases, the J end lost 5 bases, and 19 bases lay between the germline ends. CDR3: CASSLIVYGHTNNSPLHF. The CDR3 nucleotides read TGTGCCAGCAGTTTAATTGTTTATGGACACACGAATAATTCACCCCTCCACTTT. The full variable domain, in which reference TRBV28 and TRBJ1-6 provide the parts outside the CDR3, is DVKVTQSSRYLVKRTGEKVFLECVQDMDHENMFWYRQDPGLGLRLIYFSYDVKMKEKGDIPEGYSVSREKKERFSLILESASTNQTSMYLCASSLIVYGHTNNSPLHFGNGTRLTVT.

This clonotype was detected ten times or more. V gene TRBV10-3 combines with J gene TRBJ2-7; D gene unclear. CDR3 length: 13 residues. V was trimmed by 3 bases and J by 2 bases, leaving 8 bases between them. Per germline, CDR1 ENHRY and CDR2 SYGVKD. The CDR3 loop reads CAISERAAYEQYV. CDR3 DNA: TGTGCCATCAGTGAAAGGGCCGCCTACGAGCAGTACGTC.

About this clonotype itself: Since a much larger clone is just one base distant, this may be a read error. V usage is TRBV11-3 and J usage is TRBJ1-2; D is unclear. V lost 5 bases, J lost 4 bases, and 23 bases lay in between. The germline V gene encodes CDR1 SGHNT and CDR2 YENEEA. CDR3 length: 17 residues. The chain's CDR3 is CASSAVYDLGKAYGYTF. Here the CDR3 DNA reads TGTGCCAGCAGCGCAGTGTACGATCTCGGAAAGGCCTATGGCTACACCTTC.

A note on this clonotype: A single base separates this from a much larger clone, so it may be a read error. The chain uses TRBV4-3 and TRBJ1-2; D is unclear. V was pared by 4 bases and J by 4 bases, with 22 bases between. Germline-derived CDR1 and CDR2 are LGHNA and YSLEER. The CDR3 contains 17 residues. The CDR3, as DNA: TGCGCCAGCAGCCGAGAGGTAGGACGTCGAAAGGCCTATGGCTACACCTTC. Amino acids: CASSREVGRRKAYGYTF.

This rearrangement joins TRBV28 to TRBJ2-1, with a possible D match to TRBD2 (6 bases). This CDR3 contains 14 residues. Trimming stripped 6 bases from V and 9 bases from J, with 18 bases between. From germline, CDR1 is MDHEN and CDR2 SYDVKM. CDR3 DNA sequence: TGTGCCAGCAGAATGAGCGGGTTCCCCAGTGAGCAGTTCTTC. It is translated as CASRMSGFPSEQFF.

In regard to this clonotype: A read error is possible here, since a much larger clone lies one base away. The chain recombines TRBV20-1 with TRBJ1-5; D possibly corresponds to TRBD1 (5 bases). The CDR3 covers 14 residues. Germline CDR1 DFQATT, CDR2 SNEGSKA (reference sequence). V lost 4 bases to trimming and J lost 4 bases, with 14 bases between them. CDR3 nucleotides: TGCAGTGCTAAAGATCCGACAGCAAATCAGCCCCAGCATTTT. Protein sequence: CSAKDPTANQPQHF.

This clonotype was recorded many times. The chain has TRBV13 and TRBJ1-1; a possible D gene is TRBD1 (5 bases). This CDR3 comprises 13 residues. V lost 2 bases and J lost 4, with 8 bases in between. Germline loops: CDR1 PRHDT, CDR2 FYEKMQ (reference sequence). CDR3 residues: CASSLLRGTEAFF. The CDR3 region has the DNA TGTGCCAGCAGCTTATTAAGGGGCACTGAAGCTTTCTTT.